Each of the 5 T cell receptor beta chains below was sequenced from the same sample in a study of cytomegalovirus exposure and HLA in healthy donors listed by TCRdb under 2017. Libraries came from the immunoSEQ multiplex PCR assay. The multiplex PCR relied on a mix of 60 forward primers for TCR Vbeta segments and 13 reverse primers for TCR Jbeta segments. In its TCRdb copy, this immuneACCESS table keeps in-frame sequences only and misses some clones. Where compared with another copy, unresolved V genes explain less than half of these, and the others have no known cause. The data table for this sample lists about 170,000 clones. The top ten clones comprise 0.7% to 1% of the sample. The sample taken for sequencing was PBMCs. These receptors all come from a woman aged 18-29 years in good health and CMV-seropositive.

The gene calls are TRBV4-3 and TRBJ1-1, with D possibly TRBD1 on 6 matching bases. Trimming shortened V by 0 bases and J by 1 base, and 12 bases separated the two germline ends. CDR1 and CDR2 from the germline V gene are LGHNA and YSLEER. This CDR3 has 16 amino acids. CDR3 in amino acids: CASSQDPNRENTEAFF. The DNA for the CDR3 is TGCGCCAGCAGCCAAGATCCAAACAGGGAGAACACTGAAGCTTTCTTT.

The chain has TRBV7-9 and TRBJ1-5; TRBD1 is a possible D gene (6 bases). The CDR3 is made up of 15 amino acids. Germline CDR1 and CDR2: SEHNR and FQNEAQ (reference sequence). V was trimmed by 1 base and J by 8 bases, leaving 15 bases between them. In DNA form, the CDR3 reads TGTGCCAGCAGCTTAGGTGGGGGCACTTATGAGCCCCAGCATTTT. Translating gives CASSLGGGTYEPQHF.

The J gene is TRBJ2-5, the V gene TRBV5-1, with unresolved D. The CDR3 totals 15 residues. CDR1 and CDR2 from the germline V gene are SGHRS and YFSETQ. Trimming stripped 2 bases from V and 1 base from J, with 12 bases between. The CDR3 here is CASSFLEAPQETQYF. CDR3 DNA: TGCGCCAGCAGCTTTTTAGAGGCTCCCCAAGAGACCCAGTACTTC.

V gene TRBV13 combines with J gene TRBJ1-2; 8 bases map to TRBD1. Losses at the gene ends were 3 bases for V and 0 bases for J; bases not matched to a gene: 3. This CDR3 region has 15 residues. Germline V gene sequence: CDR1 PRHDT, CDR2 FYEKMQ (reference sequence). The CDR3 bases are TGTGCCAGCAGCTTGACAGGGGAATCTAACTATGGCTACACCTTC. Protein sequence: CASSLTGESNYGYTF.

V usage is TRBV6-5 and J usage is TRBJ2-3; TRBD2 might be the D (6 bases). The length of the CDR3 is 14 residues. Germline V gene data show CDR1 as MNHEY and CDR2 as SVGAGI. V dropped 2 bases and J dropped 2 bases, with 8 bases sitting between them. CDR3 coding DNA: TGTGCCAGCAGTTACGCGGGGAACACAGATACGCAGTATTTT. It encodes CASSYAGNTDTQYF.